Below, 12 T cell receptor beta chains from the same sample are listed, as sequenced in a study of blood T cell repertoires in COVID-19. Some clones are missing from TCRdb's copy, which holds only in-frame ones; the method was immunoSEQ multiplex PCR. This sample yields fewer than 250,000 clones, of which approximately 84% are seen a single time; 4% belongs to the top ten. The material sequenced was peripheral blood. The receptor source for this set is a man over 45 with acute or convalescent COVID-19.

Here the CDR3 reads CASTSGGAGTQYF. For the CDR3, the DNA is TGTGCTTCTACAAGCGGGGGGGCAGGCACGCAGTATTTT. The V call is TRBV10-3, the J call TRBJ2-3, with 10 bases identical to TRBD2. Germline assignment: CDR1 ENHRY and CDR2 SYGVKD. The length of the CDR3 is 13 residues.

J is TRBJ1-1 and V is TRBV12-3 or TRBV12-4; tentative D call: TRBD1 (5 bases). This CDR3 region has 11 residues. V was pared by 6 bases and J by 10 bases, with 12 bases between. This chain's CDR3 is CASRRQSGAFF. CDR3 DNA sequence: TGTGCCAGCAGGAGACAGTCGGGAGCTTTCTTT.

This sequence joins TRBV28 and TRBJ2-5; D may be TRBD2 (6 bases). Germline V gene sequence: CDR1 MDHEN, CDR2 SYDVKM. With 1 base removed from V and 6 bases from J, the gap between germline ends came to 12 bases. The CDR3 contains 14 residues. CDR3 residues: CASSLFRDWKTQYF. The CDR3 nucleotides are TGTGCCAGCAGTTTATTCCGGGACTGGAAGACCCAGTACTTC.

The J gene is TRBJ2-7, the V gene TRBV19; D possibly corresponds to TRBD1 (6 bases). Trimming stripped 9 bases from V and 0 bases from J, with 18 bases between. Germline CDR1 and CDR2: LNHDA and SQIVND (reference sequence). CDR3 length equals 15 residues. The CDR3 loop is CASPPGVKNSYEQYF. The CDR3 nucleotides read TGTGCCAGCCCTCCAGGGGTGAAAAACTCCTACGAGCAGTACTTC.

Written as DNA, the CDR3 is TGTGCCAGCAGCCACTTATTGGGACAGGGGAGCGCAGATACGCAGTATTTT. As protein: CASSHLLGQGSADTQYF. The V call is TRBV14, the J call TRBJ2-3; 10 bases are shared with TRBD1. The CDR3 consists of 17 residues. In germline, CDR1 is SGHDN, CDR2 FVKESK. J lost 4 bases, V lost 3 bases, and 10 bases had no gene match.

V gene TRBV25-1 combines with J gene TRBJ1-6; possibly TRBD1 for D (5 bases). The V gene lost 7 bases and the J gene lost 8 bases, with 15 bases spanning the gap. Germline V CDR1 and CDR2: MGHDK, SYGVNS. The CDR3 is made up of 14 amino acids. The CDR3 bases are TGTGCCAGCACCCTGGGGGGTATCTATTCACCCCTCCACTTT. Translation: CASTLGGIYSPLHF.

The gene calls are TRBV5-5 and TRBJ2-7; 7 bases match TRBD1. V dropped 1 base and J dropped 3; count of bases not matched to a gene: 7. From germline, CDR1 is SGHKS and CDR2 YYEKEE (reference sequence). The CDR3 is 15 amino acids. The CDR3 sequence is CASSLRQGGLYEQYF. In DNA form, the CDR3 reads TGTGCCAGCAGCTTGAGACAGGGCGGGCTCTACGAGCAGTACTTC.

The CDR3 spells CASSGTQNYEQYF. The CDR3 bases are TGTGCCAGCAGTGGGACACAAAACTACGAGCAGTACTTC. This chain links TRBV2 with TRBJ2-7, with D possibly TRBD1 on 5 matching bases. Germline V gene lookup returns CDR1 SNHLY and CDR2 FYNNEI. The germline V and J ends were trimmed by 4 bases and 3 bases, with 10 bases remaining between them. This CDR3 spans 13 amino acids.

The count of this clone is one. The chain joins TRBV18 to TRBJ2-1; 7 bases map to TRBD2. Germline CDR1 is KGHSH and CDR2 is LQKENI. The CDR3 has 13 amino acids. The V gene end was trimmed by 6 bases and the J gene end by 5 bases; junction bases not matched to a gene: 4. The DNA of the CDR3 is TGTGCCAGCTCCCAAGGGACTAACAATGAGCAGTTCTTC. Translated, it gives CASSQGTNNEQFF.

The chain combines TRBV19 with TRBJ1-1; TRBD1 agrees at 7 bases. J was trimmed by 7 bases and V by 8 bases; bases with no gene match: 13. The CDR3 has 14 residues. Germline-derived CDR1 and CDR2 are LNHDA and SQIVND (reference sequence). The CDR3 coding sequence is TGTGCCAGTGCGTCGGGGACAGCTGTAATTGAAGCTTTCTTT. Protein product: CASASGTAVIEAFF.

This clone has more than one count but fewer than ten. The CDR3 protein is CAISESIEYEQYF. In nucleotides, the CDR3 is TGTGCCATCAGTGAGTCGATAGAGTACGAGCAGTACTTC. The J gene is TRBJ2-7, the V gene TRBV10-3; D unresolved. Germline CDR1 and CDR2: ENHRY and SYGVKD. V lost 0 bases to trimming and J lost 4 bases, with 7 bases between them. The CDR3 totals 13 residues.

The gene calls are TRBV7-8 and TRBJ1-1, with D maybe TRBD1 (5 bases). The CDR3 length is 14 residues. CDR1 and CDR2 (germline): SGHVS, FQNEAQ. V was cut by 5 bases and J by 1 base, with 11 bases left in between. The CDR3 sequence is CASSPGRGNTEAFF. The CDR3 DNA sequence: TGTGCCAGCAGCCCAGGAAGGGGGAACACTGAAGCTTTCTTT.